The 25 T cell receptor beta chains below were found in one sample sequenced in a study of shared clonotypes between healthy human individuals (dated by TCRdb to 2020 to 2022). Library preparation used the immunoSEQ multiplex PCR assay. TCRdb carries this immuneACCESS record with in-frame sequences only. Its versions omit some clonotypes, under half of them owing to an unresolved V gene in the studies checked, with the rest unexplained. The table for this sample lists 2 million to 2.5 million clones; roughly 95% of them were counted only once. Of the sample, 0.1% to 0.15% falls within the top ten clones. Sequencing used naive CD4+ T cells sorted from blood. Interpreted using the paper, the cell subset or site label stands for: CD45RA+ positively selected. These receptors were collected from a man aged 18 to 29 in good health.

The chain couples TRBV6-6 to TRBJ1-2; TRBD1 matches at 11 bases. Germline V gene sequence: CDR1 MNHNY, CDR2 SVGAGI (reference sequence). This CDR3 is built from 14 residues. With V trimmed by 6 bases and J by 4 bases, 4 bases remained unmatched. CDR3 protein: CASSQGQGAYGYTF. CDR3 nucleotide sequence: TGTGCCAGCAGCCAAGGACAGGGGGCCTATGGCTACACCTTC.

In nucleotides, the CDR3 is TGTGCCATCCAGGTTGAGCTAGATCTTTTAGAGACCCAGTACTTC. It codes for CAIQVELDLLETQYF. The rearrangement joins TRBV10-3 to TRBJ2-5, with no clear D. Trimming took 8 bases from V and 4 from J, leaving 20 bases between them. The CDR3 has 15 amino acids. CDR1 and CDR2 (germline): ENHRY, SYGVKD.

This rearrangement joins TRBV30 to TRBJ2-4; D perhaps matches TRBD1 (5 bases). CDR1 and CDR2 from the germline V gene are GTSNPN and SVGIG (reference sequence). This CDR3 has 12 amino acids. V dropped 2 bases and J dropped 7 bases, with 9 bases sitting between them. CDR3 nucleotide sequence: TGTGCCTGGAGTCCAGGGCCGAACATTCAGTACTTC. It yields the protein CAWSPGPNIQYF.

This chain links TRBV5-1 with TRBJ1-5; D might be TRBD1 (6 bases). This CDR3 is 13 amino acids long. CDR1 is SGHRS and CDR2 is YFSETQ in the germline V gene. The V end was cut by 4 bases, the J end by 4 bases, with 9 bases between. In DNA form, the CDR3 reads TGCGCCAGCAGCATAACAGGGAATCAGCCCCAGCATTTT. Its translation is CASSITGNQPQHF.

Comments on this clone: Other DNA sequences in this sample translate to the same CDR3. The chain joins TRBV2 to TRBJ1-1; D gene unclear. Germline CDR1 reads SNHLY; CDR2 reads FYNNEI. This CDR3 has 14 amino acids. V was cut by 4 bases and J by 1 base, with 10 bases left in between. The CDR3 DNA reads TGTGCCAGCAGTGTTGGGCGGCAGAACACTGAAGCTTTCTTT. As protein: CASSVGRQNTEAFF.

The chain combines TRBV7-9 with TRBJ2-3; no clear D. The germline V and J ends were trimmed by 3 bases and 5 bases, with 9 bases remaining between them. The CDR3 consists of 13 residues. The V gene's germline CDR1 is SEHNR and CDR2 FQNEAQ (reference sequence). CDR3 in DNA: TGTGCCAGCAGCTTGCTAGGGAAAGATACGCAGTATTTT. It encodes CASSLLGKDTQYF.

This clone was found once. V usage is TRBV11-2 and J usage is TRBJ2-5; D not certain. Looked up from germline, CDR1 is SGHAT and CDR2 is FQNNGV. CDR3 size: 14 residues. V was clipped by 5 bases and J by 7 bases, with 17 bases between them. Here the CDR3 reads CASSHGRPGSTQYF. The DNA of the CDR3 is TGTGCCAGCAGCCACGGACGGCCGGGTTCGACCCAGTACTTC.

The chain has TRBV4-3 and TRBJ2-1, with TRBD2 as a possible D gene (6 bases). The CDR3 extends over 15 amino acids. Germline V gene lookup returns CDR1 LGHNA and CDR2 YSLEER. V lost 0 bases and J lost 9, with 15 bases in between. Written as DNA, the CDR3 is TGCGCCAGCAGCCAAGAGGGGGGACTTTTCGGTGAGCAGTTCTTC. Its protein product is CASSQEGGLFGEQFF.

This clone was recorded once. This chain links TRBV5-1 with TRBJ2-7, with D maybe TRBD1 (5 bases). Trimming took 4 bases from V and 4 from J, leaving 15 bases between them. Germline CDR1 reads SGHRS; CDR2 reads YFSETQ. This CDR3 is 14 amino acids long. This CDR3 is CASSPGPNEYEQYF. As DNA, the CDR3 is TGCGCCAGCAGCCCAGGGCCGAATGAGTACGAGCAGTACTTC.

The chain has TRBV19 and TRBJ2-1, with TRBD1 matching over 9 bases. Germline V CDR1 and CDR2: LNHDA, SQIVND (reference sequence). Losses at the gene ends were 4 bases for V and 6 bases for J; bases not matched to a gene: 10. This CDR3 is built from 16 residues. In nucleotides, the CDR3 is TGTGCCAGTAGTAGCTGGGACAGGGACCAAATCAATGAGCAGTTCTTC. This codes for CASSSWDRDQINEQFF.

The chain carries TRBV27 and TRBJ2-2; D possibly corresponds to TRBD1 (6 bases). Per the germline V gene, CDR1 is MNHEY and CDR2 is SMNVEV (reference sequence). Trimming removed 5 bases at V and 5 bases at J, with 21 bases between. The CDR3 totals 17 residues. DNA of the CDR3: TGTGCCAGCAGTCCCGCCGGGACAACCTGGGGGACCGGGGAGCTGTTTTTT. This translates into CASSPAGTTWGTGELFF.

CDR3 region: CATSRDRDRQPQHF. The CDR3 coding sequence is TGTGCCACCTCCCGGGACAGGGATAGGCAGCCCCAGCATTTT. The chain combines TRBV19 with TRBJ1-5; 9 bases match TRBD1. The CDR3 has 14 residues. The ends lost 10 bases at V and 7 bases at J; junction bases unmatched: 11. Germline CDR1 is LNHDA and CDR2 is SQIVND (reference sequence).

The J gene is TRBJ1-1, the V gene TRBV18; TRBD1 aligns across 7 bases. The CDR3 loop spans 14 amino acids. After removal of 4 bases from V and 6 bases from J, the junction contained 8 bases not matched to a gene. Germline V gene data show CDR1 as KGHSH and CDR2 as LQKENI. CDR3 nucleotides: TGTGCCAGCTCACTTAGACAGGGTCTAGCTGAAGCTTTCTTT. Its protein is CASSLRQGLAEAFF.

The genes are TRBV6-5 and TRBJ2-7; 10 positions agree with TRBD2. The CDR3 has 15 residues. Germline values: CDR1 MNHEY, CDR2 SVGAGI. With V trimmed by 6 bases and J by 0 bases, 5 bases remained unmatched. The CDR3 spells CASSDSGRPSYEQYF. The CDR3 DNA reads TGTGCCAGCAGCGATAGCGGGAGGCCCTCCTACGAGCAGTACTTC.

This clone has just one count. The chain links TRBV7-9 to TRBJ1-5; no clear D gene. Trimming removed 1 base at V and 4 bases at J, with 14 bases between. The CDR3 is made up of 16 amino acids. Per germline, CDR1 SEHNR and CDR2 FQNEAQ (reference sequence). The CDR3 nucleotides are TGTGCCAGCAGCTTAGGAGGGCAACTGGGGAATCAGCCCCAGCATTTT. This translates into CASSLGGQLGNQPQHF.

This chain joins TRBV4-2 and TRBJ2-1, with 9 bases fitting TRBD2. The germline CDR1 and CDR2 sequences are LGHNA and YNFKEQ. J lost 1 base, V lost 4 bases, and 5 bases had no gene match. This CDR3 is 16 amino acids long. CDR3 region: CASSRTSAESYNEQFF. In DNA, the CDR3 is TGTGCCAGCAGCCGGACTAGCGCGGAGTCCTACAATGAGCAGTTCTTC.

J is TRBJ2-1 and V is TRBV5-4; 11 bases match TRBD2. V lost 4 bases to trimming and J lost 9 bases; unmatched junction nucleotides: 3. The germline CDR1 and CDR2 sequences are SGHNT and YYREEE (reference sequence). CDR3 length: 13 amino acids. The CDR3 is CASSGGLAVEQFF. The CDR3 DNA is TGTGCCAGCAGCGGGGGACTAGCGGTTGAGCAGTTCTTC.

This chain uses TRBV18 with TRBJ1-2; TRBD1 matches at 11 bases. The trim removed 4 bases at V and 6 bases at J, leaving 10 bases unmatched. Per the germline V gene, CDR1 is KGHSH and CDR2 is LQKENI. The CDR3 has 16 amino acids. CDR3: CASSRTGGGGLDGYTF. The CDR3 nucleotides read TGTGCCAGCTCACGGACAGGGGGCGGCGGATTGGATGGCTACACCTTC.

This clone showed up just once. V gene TRBV7-9 combines with J gene TRBJ2-7; D might be TRBD2 (7 bases). The V end was cut by 5 bases, the J end by 6 bases, with 14 bases between. Per germline, CDR1 SEHNR and CDR2 FQNEAQ (reference sequence). The CDR3 consists of 13 residues. The CDR3 here is CASSQEGGLEQYF. The CDR3 nucleotides are TGTGCCAGCAGCCAGGAGGGGGGGCTCGAGCAGTACTTC. Full variable domain (outside the CDR3, taken from reference TRBV7-9 and TRBJ2-7): DTGVSQNPRHKITKRGQNVTFRCDPISEHNRLYWYRQTLGQGPEFLTYFQNEAQLEKSRLLSDRFSAERPKGSFSTLEIQRTEQGDSAMYLCASSQEGGLEQYFGPGTRLTVT.

The sample holds one count of this clone. V gene TRBV5-1 combines with J gene TRBJ2-7; 8 bases map to TRBD1. V shed 4 bases and J 7 bases; nucleotides not matched to a gene: 13. The CDR3 runs to 15 residues. Germline V gene data show CDR1 as SGHRS and CDR2 as YFSETQ. CDR3: CASSLHGQGEREQYF. CDR3 DNA sequence: TGCGCCAGCAGCCTGCACGGACAGGGCGAGAGGGAGCAGTACTTC.

CDR3 sequence: CSASDGVGGYTF. The CDR3 DNA follows: TGCAGCGCATCCGACGGAGTGGGTGGCTACACCTTC. This chain joins TRBV29-1 and TRBJ1-2; no clear D gene. Germline CDR1 SQVTM, CDR2 ANQGSEA. The CDR3 has 12 residues. V was pared by 7 bases and J by 7 bases, with 16 bases between.

The chain has TRBV20-1 and TRBJ1-1, with D perhaps matching TRBD1 (5 bases). There are 11 residues in the CDR3. Trimming took off 6 bases at V and 4 bases at J, with 9 bases between the two ends. Germline V lookup: CDR1 DFQATT, CDR2 SNEGSKA (reference sequence). The CDR3 region is CSAGTSTEAFF. CDR3 nucleotides: TGCAGTGCCGGGACCTCCACTGAAGCTTTCTTT.

The chain combines TRBV9 with TRBJ2-1; TRBD1 aligns across 11 bases. Germline V gene lookup returns CDR1 SGDLS and CDR2 YYNGEE. V lost 0 bases to trimming and J lost 7 bases; unmatched junction nucleotides: 9. The CDR3 contains 17 residues. CDR3 bases: TGTGCCAGCAGCGTAGCTTTTGGGGACAGGGGGTCAAATGAGCAGTTCTTC. Translating gives CASSVAFGDRGSNEQFF.

This sequence joins TRBV28 and TRBJ2-7; 8 bases align to TRBD1. The CDR3 is made up of 12 amino acids. Germline V gene lookup returns CDR1 MDHEN and CDR2 SYDVKM. V dropped 6 bases and J dropped 5; count of bases not matched to a gene: 3. The CDR3 DNA reads as TGTGCCAGCAGCCGGACAGGGAACGAGCAGTACTTC. The encoded protein is CASSRTGNEQYF.

The chain joins TRBV5-1 to TRBJ2-1; unclear D gene. The CDR3 extends over 13 amino acids. Trimming removed 4 bases from V and 4 bases from J, with 9 bases in between. In germline, CDR1 is SGHRS, CDR2 YFSETQ. The CDR3 protein is CASSLDNYNEQFF. CDR3 sequence (DNA): TGCGCCAGCAGCCTAGACAATTACAATGAGCAGTTCTTC.